Listed below are T cell receptor beta chains from one sample, sequenced in a study of OX40 agonist ivuxolimab in advanced cancers. Repertoires were generated with immunoSEQ multiplex PCR, while TCRdb's copy carries only in-frame clones and drops some. The table shows more than 25,000 clones, with around 88% occurring only once. The sequences come from CD4+ or CD8+ T cells sorted from blood, collected in a trial of the OX40 agonist ivuxolimab. The receptors derive from an adult with an advanced solid tumor such as melanoma, head and neck, liver or kidney cancer. Both conserved end residues are part of each CDR3. D genes are given only for firm matches. Size is stated for part of the rows, as once, few or many counts, or as a class when the clone is expanded.

TRBD2 once TRBJ2-1 TRBV7-6 CASSLGLAGRYNEQFF TGTGCCAGCAGCTTAGGACTAGCGGGCCGCTACAATGAGCAGTTCTTC
TRBD2 NA TRBJ2-3 TRBV5-1 CASSLEREGTDTQYF TGCGCCAGCAGCTTAGAGCGGGAAGGGACAGATACGCAGTATTTT
NA NA TRBJ1-1 TRBV11-2 CASSPLRTGPLNTEAFF TGTGCCAGCAGCCCCTTGAGGACCGGACCCCTAAACACTGAAGCTTTCTTT
NA NA TRBJ1-3 TRBV7-9 CASSPGAGNTIYF TGTGCCAGCAGCCCGGGCGCGGGAAACACCATATATTTT
TRBD1 NA TRBJ1-3 TRBV7-9 CASSPGQGTGNTIYF TGTGCCAGCAGCCCGGGACAGGGAACTGGAAACACCATATATTTT
NA NA TRBJ1-1 TRBV28 CASSLWAGEGRRSFEAFF TGTGCCAGCAGTTTATGGGCCGGGGAGGGAAGAAGATCCTTCGAAGCTTTCTTT
NA NA TRBJ2-7 TRBV21-1 CASIHSRLAGYEQYF TGTGCCAGCATCCATTCTCGACTAGCGGGGTACGAGCAGTACTTC
NA NA TRBJ2-1 TRBV6-6 CASSYGGYNEQFF TGTGCCAGCAGTTATGGGGGGTACAATGAGCAGTTCTTC
NA NA TRBJ2-2 TRBV5-8 CASTENTGELFF TGTGCCAGCACCGAAAACACCGGGGAGCTGTTTTTT
TRBD1 NA TRBJ2-6 TRBV19 CASSQGQGVTSGANVLTF TGTGCCAGTAGTCAGGGACAGGGGGTCACCTCTGGGGCCAACGTCCTGACTTTC
TRBD1 few TRBJ2-2 TRBV7-9 CASSWDRIRGELFF TGTGCCAGCAGCTGGGACAGGATCCGCGGGGAGCTGTTTTTT
NA NA TRBJ2-7 TRBV7-3 CASSLSSSMGNEQYF TGTGCCAGCAGCTTAAGCTCCAGCATGGGGAACGAGCAGTACTTC
NA NA TRBJ1-4 TRBV19 CASSMGGSSEKLFF TGTGCCAGTAGTATGGGGGGCAGTAGCGAAAAACTGTTTTTT
NA NA TRBJ2-7 TRBV9 CASSVDGRVSYEQYF TGTGCCAGCAGCGTAGACGGCCGGGTCTCCTACGAGCAGTACTTC
NA NA TRBJ2-3 TRBV15 CATSREAGGSTDTQYF TGTGCCACCAGCAGAGAGGCAGGCGGAAGCACAGATACGCAGTATTTT
NA NA TRBJ2-2 TRBV9 CASSVVTPGGELFF TGTGCCAGCAGCGTAGTAACCCCCGGCGGGGAGCTGTTTTTT
NA NA TRBJ1-5 TRBV4-1 CASSQNAGARGQPQHF TGCGCCAGCAGCCAAAACGCAGGGGCCCGGGGTCAGCCCCAGCATTTT
NA NA TRBJ2-1 TRBV7-8 CASSSSQVEPLYNEQFF TGTGCCAGCAGCTCGAGTCAAGTCGAGCCCCTATACAATGAGCAGTTCTTC
TRBD1 few TRBJ1-1 TRBV5-6 CASSSLKGVGRGTEAFF TGTGCCAGCAGCTCCCTGAAGGGGGTTGGCAGGGGGACTGAAGCTTTCTTT
NA NA TRBJ1-2 TRBV29-1 CSVDQGAYGYTF TGCAGCGTTGATCAGGGTGCCTATGGCTACACCTTC
TRBD1 NA TRBJ2-1 TRBV19 CASRGQGLDNEQFF TGTGCCAGTAGGGGACAGGGGCTCGACAATGAGCAGTTCTTC
NA NA TRBJ2-7 TRBV9 CASSVGGSTEQYF TGTGCCAGCAGCGTAGGGGGAAGTACCGAGCAGTACTTC
NA NA TRBJ2-7 TRBV5-1 CASSPQDWNSYEQYF TGCGCCAGCAGCCCTCAGGACTGGAACTCCTACGAGCAGTACTTC
NA NA TRBJ2-2 TRBV6-6 CASRVTGNTGELFF TGTGCCAGCAGGGTGACAGGGAACACCGGGGAGCTGTTTTTT
TRBD1 NA TRBJ2-2 TRBV9 CASSARTGGNTGELFF TGTGCCAGCAGCGCACGGACAGGGGGGAACACCGGGGAGCTGTTTTTT
NA NA TRBJ2-3 TRBV11-2 CASSLVYRGTDTQYF TGTGCCAGCAGCTTAGTGTACAGGGGCACAGATACGCAGTATTTT
NA once TRBJ2-4 TRBV27 CASRGGSGIQYF TGTGCCAGCAGAGGGGGGTCGGGCATTCAGTACTTC
NA NA TRBJ1-5 TRBV6-1 CASSEAFQPQHF TGTGCCAGCAGTGAAGCGTTTCAGCCCCAGCATTTT
NA NA TRBJ2-7 TRBV11-2 CASSFTDSYEQYF TGTGCCAGCAGCTTTACCGACAGCTACGAGCAGTACTTC
NA NA TRBJ2-5 TRBV13 CASSMGLGETQYF TGTGCCAGCAGCATGGGACTCGGAGAGACCCAGTACTTC
NA few TRBJ1-1 TRBV29-1 CSVGPPGLNTEAFF TGCAGCGTTGGTCCTCCAGGGTTGAACACTGAAGCTTTCTTT
TRBD2 NA TRBJ2-1 TRBV27 CASSFRTSGTSEQFF TGTGCCAGCAGTTTCCGGACTAGCGGGACCAGTGAGCAGTTCTTC
TRBD1 once TRBJ2-7 TRBV7-9 CASSLDRGYEQYF TGTGCCAGCAGCCTCGACAGGGGGTACGAGCAGTACTTC
TRBD1 NA TRBJ2-7 TRBV9 CASSAGQGEFYEQYF TGTGCCAGCAGCGCCGGACAGGGGGAGTTCTACGAGCAGTACTTC
NA NA TRBJ1-2 TRBV28 CAGSDGQTYGYTF TGTGCCGGGAGCGACGGACAGACGTATGGCTACACCTTC
TRBD2 NA TRBJ2-1 TRBV7-9 CAFPGEGPSYNEQFF TGTGCCTTTCCCGGGGAGGGGCCTTCCTACAATGAGCAGTTCTTC
TRBD1 NA TRBJ2-7 TRBV27 CASSSLTGTETIQQYF TGTGCCAGCAGTTCCTTAACCGGGACAGAAACCATACAGCAGTACTTC
TRBD1 NA TRBJ2-1 TRBV28 CASRLRDRVNEQFF TGTGCCAGCAGACTCCGGGACAGGGTTAATGAGCAGTTCTTC
NA once TRBJ2-7 TRBV14 CASSLSYEQYF TGTGCCAGCAGCCTATCCTACGAGCAGTACTTC
NA NA TRBJ2-7 TRBV7-9 CASSLSIGVEQYF TGTGCCAGCAGCTTAAGTATAGGGGTCGAGCAGTACTTC
NA NA TRBJ1-4 TRBV12-2 CASRLDDRVVEKLFF TGTGCAAGTCGCTTAGACGACAGGGTAGTTGAAAAACTGTTTTTT
NA NA TRBJ2-1 TRBV27 CASSSGDVVYNEQFF TGTGCCAGCAGTTCGGGGGACGTAGTCTACAATGAGCAGTTCTTC
NA once TRBJ2-7 TRBV7-6 CASSGGTSYEQYF TGTGCCAGCAGCGGGGGCACCTCCTACGAGCAGTACTTC
NA NA TRBJ2-1 TRBV15 CATSSRGVPYNEQFF TGTGCCACCAGCAGCCGGGGCGTACCCTACAATGAGCAGTTCTTC
NA once TRBJ2-2 TRBV10-2 CASSAGTNGELFF TGCGCCAGCAGTGCTGGGACAAACGGGGAGCTGTTTTTT
NA NA TRBJ2-1 TRBV19 CASTLTRFDEQFF TGTGCCAGTACCCTGACTAGGTTCGATGAGCAGTTCTTC
NA NA TRBJ2-3 TRBV11-2 CASSLDAGSTDTQYF TGTGCCAGCAGCTTAGACGCGGGTAGCACAGATACGCAGTATTTT
TRBD1 NA TRBJ1-2 TRBV9 CASSGTGTGRSYTF TGTGCCAGCAGCGGAACCGGGACAGGGAGGAGCTACACCTTC
NA NA TRBJ2-7 TRBV5-1 CASSIERPAGEQYF TGCGCCAGCAGCATTGAGCGGCCTGCCGGGGAGCAGTACTTC
TRBD2 NA TRBJ2-7 TRBV19 CASSIPLAGSYEQYF TGTGCCAGTAGTATCCCACTAGCGGGCTCCTACGAGCAGTACTTC
NA NA TRBJ2-7 TRBV5-5 CASSLLRQHYEQYF TGTGCCAGCAGCTTGCTTCGGCAGCACTACGAGCAGTACTTC
TRBD1 NA TRBJ1-5 TRBV19 CATEQGNQPQHF TGTGCCACCGAACAGGGGAATCAGCCCCAGCATTTT
TRBD1 once TRBJ2-7 TRBV9 CASSRTPGQGAEEQYF TGTGCCAGCAGTCGTACTCCGGGACAGGGGGCGGAAGAGCAGTACTTC
NA NA TRBJ2-2 TRBV28 CASSHRSGELFF TGTGCCAGCAGTCACCGGTCCGGGGAGCTGTTTTTT
NA NA TRBJ2-3 TRBV11-2 CASSLESSASTDTQYF TGTGCCAGCAGCTTAGAGTCTAGCGCCAGCACAGATACGCAGTATTTT
TRBD2 NA TRBJ2-5 TRBV9 CASSAAGTRGAQYF TGTGCCAGCAGCGCAGCAGGGACCCGGGGGGCCCAGTACTTC
TRBD1 few TRBJ1-4 TRBV5-6 CASSQFTGTGSTNEKLFF TGTGCCAGCAGTCAATTTACCGGGACAGGGTCTACTAATGAAAAACTGTTTTTT
TRBD2 NA TRBJ2-2 TRBV4-1 CASADRPAGTGELFF TGCGCCAGCGCCGACCGTCCAGCGGGAACCGGGGAGCTGTTTTTT